This T cell receptor beta chain was identified during a study of blood T cells in healthy people across ages (dated by TCRdb to 2013 to 2016). For context, the study as a whole: In model experiments, template switching captured about one uniquely barcoded TCR beta cDNA molecule for every two T cells. The study measured age-related changes in TCR beta repertoire diversity using deep sequencing normalized with unique cDNA molecular identifiers. Donors were grouped into four age groups: young (average roughly 15 years), middle-aged (roughly 38), aged (approximately 58) and long-lived (about 82). To avoid experimental bias, donors of different ages were distributed randomly across sequencing lanes. For two donors (one aged 18 to 29 and one aged 80 or older), the study analyzed two additional independent replicas of 1 million unique cDNA reads from the same blood draw.

The library was prepared using 5' RACE. TCRdb shows the sequencer as Illumina HiSeq 2500. A second PCR of roughly 6 to 11 cycles was run with a J-beta primer mix and a sample-barcoded 5' primer. Each TCR beta cDNA molecule received a unique molecular identifier from a template-switch 5' adaptor carrying 12 random nucleotides. Each sample yielded at least 3 million CDR3-containing paired-end reads. First-strand cDNA synthesis was performed from all RNA using the Mint cDNA synthesis kit, with priming by a TRBC-specific oligonucleotide. After uracil-DNA glycosylase treatment, a first 18-cycle PCR used universal primers M1SS and BC2_uni_R on all cDNA. Per the authors' processing: For normalization, 1 million high-quality reads, each with a distinct molecular identifier, were randomly selected from each sample. Instead of being binned into consensus sequences, reads with shared molecular identifiers were discarded. CDR3 identification, clonotype clustering and error correction used MiTCR with a Q25 quality threshold and the strictest error-elimination algorithm. A nonparametric unseen species model with Euler transformation was used to estimate a lower bound on total TCR beta diversity. The public reads were reanalyzed by TCRdb: fastp trimming at Q25, MiXCR alignment, in-frame beta chains only. Merged by CDR3 protein, the rows form single entries marked with the most common genes and DNA. The V and J calls come from TCRdb's annotation, not from the publication. Present in this sample are 780,000 or so distinct CDR3 sequences, roughly 50% of which were seen just once. The biggest ten clones account for roughly 24% of the sample.

What the study reported, not specific to this receptor: Conclusive comparison of naive and antigen-experienced compartments was prevented by the profiling of bulk unsorted PBMCs. Estimates of total diversity based on one million sequenced T cells were regarded as lower bounds and as underestimates. Compared with the aged group, the long-lived group had more naive CD4+ T cells, fewer expanded clones and increased TCR diversity, suggesting age selection. Because the CMV infection status of the donors was unknown, age-related changes in expanded clonotypes may potentially have been confounded. Observed TCR beta diversity per million T cells fell roughly linearly with age, and a significant reduction was already apparent by age roughly 40. The percentage of naive T cells measured by flow cytometry correlated strongly with observed TCR beta diversity.

The 35 to 40 donors, aged roughly 6 to 100 years, were systemically healthy Caucasian individuals from Russia. About 10 milliliters of peripheral blood were drawn from each donor into EDTA-treated Vacutainer tubes. Ficoll-Paque density-gradient centrifugation was used to isolate PBMCs, with at least 6 million per sample. Trizol reagent was used to extract total RNA from the PBMCs, yielding at least 6 micrograms per sample. For every donor, an aliquot of PBMCs went through flow cytometry to measure the percentages of naive CD45RAhigh/CD27high T cells. The CDR3 numbers 14 residues from cysteine through phenylalanine. Just CDR3 DNA is preserved here, 42 bases in frame from base 1. The germline V gene specifies MNHEY as CDR1 and SVGAGI as CDR2. V loses 7 bases, J loses 10 bases, and the germline ends lie 20 bases apart. This clonotype has only one observation. Its antigen is not yet known. No base qualities exist here, and no much larger clone lies one base off it.

The rearrangement joined TRBV6-5 to TRBJ2-1; TRBD2 might be the D gene, on 5 matching bases. The TCR sequence derives from a man aged 35 to 55 in good health. Specimen: blood. The CDR3 corresponds to CASNSETGRGEQFF. The nucleotide sequence reads TGTGCCAGCAATTCAGAGACTGGGCGCGGGGAGCAGTTCTTC.